This TCR beta chain was obtained from a study of blood T cells in healthy people across ages. Study-level results: Estimates of diversity drawn from one million T cells were considered underestimates. CMV status of donors was unknown, possibly confounding expanded clonotype changes. Percentage of naive T cells showed a strong correlation with TCR beta diversity.

Donors ranged from 6 to 90 years old and were healthy Caucasians in Russia. V shed 7 bases and J shed 11 bases, with 17 bases lying between them. CDR1 and CDR2 (germline): MNHEY, SVGAGI. The CDR3 is 12 residues long. Primed by a sample-barcoded 5' primer and a J-beta primer mix, a second PCR proceeded for 7 to 11 cycles. MiXCR was run by TCRdb on the 5' RACE reads, yielding one entry per CDR3 protein. Of under 800,000 distinct CDR3 sequences in the sample, over 20% were seen once. About this clonotype: Its cognate antigen is unknown.

This TCR was recovered from a man in his 70s in good health. The chain joins TRBV6-5 to TRBJ2-5, with D tentatively TRBD2 (5 bases). The material sequenced was blood. CDR3 nucleotide sequence: TGTGCCAGCACCGGGATTTCCCTGGAGCAGTACTTC. As protein: CASTGISLEQYF.